Ten or more counts support the clone carrying this TCR beta chain. This sample stems from a study of early T cells in non-severe SARS-CoV-2 infection. Germline lookup yields CDR1 SGHTA and CDR2 FQGTGA. V was pared by 1 base and J by 4 bases, with 11 bases between. The CDR3 contains 15 residues. TCRdb re-analysed the 5' RACE reads in MiXCR, keeping a single row per CDR3 protein. The sample yields 84,000 or so distinct CDR3 sequences, more than 13% seen once. The source is an adult who was a healthcare worker with PCR-confirmed SARS-CoV-2 infection or an uninfected control (not recorded which). Material: whole blood. V and J are TRBV7-3 and TRBJ1-3, with D hard to call. The CDR3 here is CASSLNIGSGNTIYF. CDR3 in DNA: TGTGCCAGCAGCTTAAACATAGGGTCCGGAAACACCATATATTTT.